This TCR beta chain derives from a study of cytomegalovirus exposure and HLA in healthy donors. PCR amplification relied on 60 Vbeta primers (plus 13 Jbeta primers). Libraries were prepared by immunoSEQ multiplex PCR; TCRdb keeps only in-frame clonotypes and omits some of them. The data hold about 200,000 clones, with around 86% observed a single time. The CDR3 extends over 11 amino acids. Germline CDR1 DFQATT, CDR2 SNEGSKA (reference sequence). Trimming removed 4 bases from V and 6 bases from J, with 4 bases in between. Sequenced: PBMCs. This clonotype was obtained from a woman aged 35 to 49 in good health and CMV-seronegative. The chain employs TRBV20-1 and TRBJ2-6; D uncertain. The CDR3 DNA reads as TGCAGTGCTATGGCGGCCAACGTCCTGACTTTC. Residues: CSAMAANVLTF.